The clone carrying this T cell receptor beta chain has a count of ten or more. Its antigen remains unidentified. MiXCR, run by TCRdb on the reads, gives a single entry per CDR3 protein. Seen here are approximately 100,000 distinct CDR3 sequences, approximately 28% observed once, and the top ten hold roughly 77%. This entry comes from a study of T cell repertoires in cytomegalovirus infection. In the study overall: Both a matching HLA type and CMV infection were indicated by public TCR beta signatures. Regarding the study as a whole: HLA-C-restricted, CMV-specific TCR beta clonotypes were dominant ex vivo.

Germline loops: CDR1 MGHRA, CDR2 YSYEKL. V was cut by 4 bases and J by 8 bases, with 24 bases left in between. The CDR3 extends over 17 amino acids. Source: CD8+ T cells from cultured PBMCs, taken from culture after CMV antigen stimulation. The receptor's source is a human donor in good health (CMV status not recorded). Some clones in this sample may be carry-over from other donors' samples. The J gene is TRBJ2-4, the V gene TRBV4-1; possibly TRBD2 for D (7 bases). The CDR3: CASSRADRSGGRDIQYF. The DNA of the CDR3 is TGCGCCAGCAGCCGCGCAGACCGATCGGGGGGCCGTGACATTCAGTACTTC.